The clone carrying this T cell receptor beta chain has just a few counts. Its specificity is not known. Thyroid surgery had not been preceded by any treatment in any patient. These data come from a study of metastatic and nonmetastatic thyroid tumors. Study summary: Repertoires of blood and of tissue (tumor or nodule) from malignant and benign thyroid patients were compared. Study observations and caveats: The reported finding was significantly higher TCR beta diversity in malignant thyroid tumors relative to benign nodules, in blood and tumor.

Germline V gives CDR1 MNHEY, CDR2 SVGAGI. This CDR3 is built from 15 residues. Trimming shortened V by 4 bases and J by 11 bases, and 21 bases separated the two germline ends. From the PCR reads, TCRdb re-called clones with MiXCR. This table holds 30,000 to 35,000 clones, about a sixth found once. This TCR derives from a female donor with papillary thyroid cancer or a benign thyroid nodule (not recorded which). Some clones in this sample may be carry-over from other donors' samples. This rearrangement joins TRBV6-5 to TRBJ1-5; D is undetermined. Sequences were obtained from blood. CDR3: CASSSPAGFNKTQHF. CDR3 in DNA: TGTGCCAGCAGTTCTCCCGCCGGGTTCAATAAGACCCAGCATTTT.